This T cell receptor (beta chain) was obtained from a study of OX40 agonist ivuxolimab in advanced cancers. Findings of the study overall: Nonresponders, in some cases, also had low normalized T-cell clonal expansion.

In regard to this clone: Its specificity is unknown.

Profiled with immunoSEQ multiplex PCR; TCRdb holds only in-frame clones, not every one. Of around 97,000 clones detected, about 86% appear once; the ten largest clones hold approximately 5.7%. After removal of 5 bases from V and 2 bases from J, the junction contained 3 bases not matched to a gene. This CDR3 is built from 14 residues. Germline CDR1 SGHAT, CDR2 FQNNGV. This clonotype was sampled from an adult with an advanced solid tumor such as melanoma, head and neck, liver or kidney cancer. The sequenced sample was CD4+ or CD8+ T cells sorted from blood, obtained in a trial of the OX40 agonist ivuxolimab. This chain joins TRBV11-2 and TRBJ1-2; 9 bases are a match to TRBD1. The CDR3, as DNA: TGTGCCAGCAGCCCCGGGACAGGGAACTATGGCTACACCTTC. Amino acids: CASSPGTGNYGYTF.